This is a list of T cell receptor beta chains from one sample in a study of tumor-infiltrating lymphocytes in primary liver carcinoma. A single record per CDR3 protein comes from TCRdb applying MiXCR to the multiplex PCR reads. The sample has tens of thousands of distinct CDR3 sequences; 75% are singletons. Sequenced sample: tumor-adjacent normal liver tissue. The receptors stem from a middle-aged man with primary liver carcinoma and hepatitis B virus infection. Both conserved end residues are part of each CDR3.

j_call v_call cdr3_aa
TRBJ2-2 TRBV10-3 CATKGTANTGELFF
TRBJ1-5 TRBV12-3/TRBV12-4 CANTRGTAISQPQQF
TRBJ2-2 TRBV29-1 CSVKLEFNTGELFF
TRBJ2-3 TRBV4-1 CVSSQDLDRVGDTQYF
TRBJ1-2 TRBV7-9 CASSLGESFYDYTF
TRBJ2-1 TRBV6-2/TRBV6-3 CVSTPSAGDGGQFF
TRBJ2-1 TRBV12-5 CSSVSESNEQFF
TRBJ1-2 TRBV6-1 CDSSTRDRGGDGYTF
TRBJ2-4 TRBV11-1 CTSSLPGTRGTNNIQYF
TRBJ2-3 TRBV10-2 CASSESKAGADTQYF
TRBJ2-2 TRBV28 CASSSGLAGGNTRELFF
TRBJ1-5 TRBV28 CAGRSTGASQLQHF
TRBJ1-1 TRBV5-1 CASSRQGSAEAFF
TRBJ2-3 TRBV5-1 CASNSGTYTDTQYF
TRBJ2-7 TRBV9 CARSPRFEHFLNEQYF
TRBJ1-1 TRBV29-1 CSVGTWWGMNTEAFF